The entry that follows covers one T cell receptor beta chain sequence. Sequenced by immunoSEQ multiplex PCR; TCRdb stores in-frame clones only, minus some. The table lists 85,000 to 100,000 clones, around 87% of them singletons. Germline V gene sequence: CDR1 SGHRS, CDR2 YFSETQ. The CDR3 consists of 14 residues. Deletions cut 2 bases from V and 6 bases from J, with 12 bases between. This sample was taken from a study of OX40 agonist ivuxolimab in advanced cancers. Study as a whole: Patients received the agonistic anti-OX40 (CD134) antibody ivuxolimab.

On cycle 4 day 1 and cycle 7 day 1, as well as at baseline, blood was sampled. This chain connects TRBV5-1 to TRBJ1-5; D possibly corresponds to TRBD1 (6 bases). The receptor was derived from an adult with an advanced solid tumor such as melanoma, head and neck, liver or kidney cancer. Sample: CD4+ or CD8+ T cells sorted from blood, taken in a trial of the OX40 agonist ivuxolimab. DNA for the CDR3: TGCGCCAGCAGCTTCCAGGGGCCGGGTCAGCCCCAGCATTTT. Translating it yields CASSFQGPGQPQHF.